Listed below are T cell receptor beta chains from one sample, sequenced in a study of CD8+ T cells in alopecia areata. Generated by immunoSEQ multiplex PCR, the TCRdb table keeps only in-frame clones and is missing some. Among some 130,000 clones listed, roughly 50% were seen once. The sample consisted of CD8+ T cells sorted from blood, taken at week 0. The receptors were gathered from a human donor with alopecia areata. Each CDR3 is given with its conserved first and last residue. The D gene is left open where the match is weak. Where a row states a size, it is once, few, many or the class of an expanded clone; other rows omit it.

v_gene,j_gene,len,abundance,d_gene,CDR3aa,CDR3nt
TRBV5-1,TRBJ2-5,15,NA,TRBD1,CASSPRQGVGETQYF,TGCGCCAGCAGCCCGCGACAGGGGGTGGGAGAGACCCAGTACTTC
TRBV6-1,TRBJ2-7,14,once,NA,CASSDLQEAYEQYF,TGTGCCAGCAGTGATTTACAGGAGGCCTACGAGCAGTACTTC
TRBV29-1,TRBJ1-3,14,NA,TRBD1,CSVAGTGSGNTIYF,TGCAGCGTTGCCGGGACAGGGAGCGGAAACACCATATATTTT
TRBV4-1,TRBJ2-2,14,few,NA,CASSLGDSTGELFF,TGCGCCAGCAGCCTCGGGGACTCCACCGGGGAGCTGTTTTTT
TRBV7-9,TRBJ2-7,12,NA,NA,CASSEDSSEQYF,TGTGCCAGCAGTGAGGACTCCTCCGAGCAGTACTTC
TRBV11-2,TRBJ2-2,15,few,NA,CASRKRAGRTGELFF,TGTGCCAGCAGAAAGAGGGCAGGGAGGACCGGGGAGCTGTTTTTT
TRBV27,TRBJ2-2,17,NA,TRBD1,CASSSPTGGGGTGELFF,TGTGCCAGCAGTTCCCCGACAGGGGGCGGAGGGACCGGGGAGCTGTTTTTT
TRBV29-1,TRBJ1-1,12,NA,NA,CSVDGVNTEAFF,TGCAGCGTCGATGGGGTAAACACTGAAGCTTTCTTT
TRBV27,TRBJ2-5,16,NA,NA,CASSLSKGSGQETQYF,TGTGCCAGCAGTTTATCGAAAGGGTCGGGACAAGAGACCCAGTACTTC
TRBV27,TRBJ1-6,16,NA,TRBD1,CASSPFPGTGDAPLHF,TGTGCCAGCAGTCCATTTCCCGGGACAGGGGACGCACCCCTCCACTTT
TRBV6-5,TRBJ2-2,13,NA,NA,CASSEGDTGELFF,TGTGCCAGCAGTGAAGGGGACACCGGGGAGCTGTTTTTT
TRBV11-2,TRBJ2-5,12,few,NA,CASSHGEETQYF,TGTGCCAGCAGCCACGGAGAAGAGACCCAGTACTTC
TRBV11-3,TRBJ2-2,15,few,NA,CASSLDRAGTGELFF,TGTGCCAGCAGCTTAGATCGCGCCGGTACCGGGGAGCTGTTTTTT
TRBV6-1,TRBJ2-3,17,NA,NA,CASSEPENRGGLNTQYF,TGTGCCAGCAGTGAGCCCGAAAACAGAGGAGGATTGAATACGCAGTATTTT
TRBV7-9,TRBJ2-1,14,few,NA,CASSFKTRWDEQFF,TGTGCCAGCAGCTTTAAGACTAGGTGGGATGAGCAGTTCTTC
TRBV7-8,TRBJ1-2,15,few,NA,CASSLGAGYAYGYTF,TGTGCCAGCAGCTTAGGGGCAGGGTATGCCTATGGCTACACCTTC
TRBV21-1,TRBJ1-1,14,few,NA,CASRPIDRADEAFF,TGTGCCAGCCGGCCGATTGACAGGGCTGATGAAGCTTTCTTT
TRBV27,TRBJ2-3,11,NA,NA,CASSNTDTQYF,TGTGCCAGCAGTAACACAGATACGCAGTATTTT
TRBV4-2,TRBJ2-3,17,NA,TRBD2,CASSQAFSGGPTDTQYF,TGTGCCAGCAGCCAAGCGTTCAGCGGGGGACCCACAGATACGCAGTATTTT
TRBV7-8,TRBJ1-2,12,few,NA,CASSLGDTGYTF,TGTGCCAGCAGCTTGGGGGACACTGGCTACACCTTC
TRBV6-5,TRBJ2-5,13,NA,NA,CASSYDPEETQYF,TGTGCCAGCAGTTACGATCCGGAAGAGACCCAGTACTTC
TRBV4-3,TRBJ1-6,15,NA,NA,CASSQEHSLDSPLHF,TGCGCCAGCAGCCAAGAGCACAGCCTGGATTCACCCCTCCACTTT
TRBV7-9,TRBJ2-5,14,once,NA,CASSPSRVGETQYF,TGTGCCAGCAGCCCGTCGAGGGTTGGGGAGACCCAGTACTTC
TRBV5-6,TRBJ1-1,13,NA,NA,CASSPSGGIEAFF,TGTGCCAGCAGCCCCTCGGGGGGCATTGAAGCTTTCTTT
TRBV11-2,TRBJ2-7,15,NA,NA,CASSLEGRGEYEQYF,TGTGCCAGCAGCCTGGAAGGGCGGGGAGAGTACGAGCAGTACTTC
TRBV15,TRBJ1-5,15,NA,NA,CATSDQGNSNQPQHF,TGTGCCACCAGCGACCAGGGAAATAGCAATCAGCCCCAGCATTTT
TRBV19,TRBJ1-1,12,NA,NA,CASIGEGTEAFF,TGTGCCAGTATCGGAGAGGGCACTGAAGCTTTCTTT
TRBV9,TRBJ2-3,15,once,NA,CASSVEDSLTDTQYF,TGTGCCAGCAGCGTAGAGGATAGCTTAACAGATACGCAGTATTTT
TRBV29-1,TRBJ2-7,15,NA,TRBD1,CSVEDWGQGYYEQYF,TGCAGCGTTGAAGATTGGGGACAGGGTTACTACGAGCAGTACTTC
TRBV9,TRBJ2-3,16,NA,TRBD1,CASSPRTGTSTDTQYF,TGTGCCAGCAGCCCCCGGACAGGGACTAGCACAGATACGCAGTATTTT
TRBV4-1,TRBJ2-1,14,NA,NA,CASSQRQASNEQFF,TGCGCCAGCAGCCAAAGACAGGCGTCCAATGAGCAGTTCTTC
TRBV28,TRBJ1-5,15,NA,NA,CASSFEGTGNQPQHF,TGTGCCAGCAGTTTCGAAGGGACGGGCAATCAGCCCCAGCATTTT
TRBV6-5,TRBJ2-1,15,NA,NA,CASSSGLSGYNEQFF,TGTGCCAGCAGTTCGGGACTTTCAGGGTACAATGAGCAGTTCTTC
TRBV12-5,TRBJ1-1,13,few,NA,CASGTGLNTEAFF,TGTGCTAGTGGTACAGGTTTGAACACTGAAGCTTTCTTT
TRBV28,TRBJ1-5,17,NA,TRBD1,CASGNFGTVTSNQPQHF,TGTGCCAGCGGGAATTTCGGGACAGTAACTAGCAATCAGCCCCAGCATTTT
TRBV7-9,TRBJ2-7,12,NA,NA,CASSLVGYEQYF,TGTGCCAGCAGCTTAGTTGGTTACGAGCAGTACTTC
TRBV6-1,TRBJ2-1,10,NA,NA,CALYHNEQFF,TGTGCCCTATACCACAATGAGCAGTTCTTC
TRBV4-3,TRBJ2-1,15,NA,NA,CASSLDGSSYNEQFF,TGCGCCAGCAGCCTGGACGGATCCTCCTACAATGAGCAGTTCTTC
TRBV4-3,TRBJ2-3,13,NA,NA,CASSQEGKDTQYF,TGCGCCAGCAGCCAAGAAGGGAAAGATACGCAGTATTTT
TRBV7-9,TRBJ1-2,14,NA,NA,CASSPVGGAYGYTF,TGTGCCAGCTCCCCCGTCGGGGGCGCTTATGGCTACACCTTC
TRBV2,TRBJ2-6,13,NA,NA,CASGSSGANVLTF,TGTGCCAGCGGGAGCTCTGGGGCCAACGTCCTGACTTTC
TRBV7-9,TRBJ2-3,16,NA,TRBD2,CASSPPPSGGTDTQYF,TGTGCCAGCAGCCCTCCTCCTAGCGGGGGCACAGATACGCAGTATTTT
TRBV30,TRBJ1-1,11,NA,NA,CAWNRNTEAFF,TGTGCCTGGAACAGGAACACTGAAGCTTTCTTT
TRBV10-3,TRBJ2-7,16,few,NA,CAISDQQGARSYEQYF,TGTGCCATCAGTGACCAACAGGGAGCTCGCTCCTACGAGCAGTACTTC
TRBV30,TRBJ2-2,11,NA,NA,CAWSSTGELFF,TGTGCCTGGAGTAGTACCGGGGAGCTGTTTTTT
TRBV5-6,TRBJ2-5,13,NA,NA,CASSLVPQETQYF,TGTGCCAGCAGCTTGGTCCCTCAAGAGACCCAGTACTTC
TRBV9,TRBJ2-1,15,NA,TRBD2,CASSPSGGAKGEQFF,TGTGCCAGCAGCCCTAGCGGGGGGGCCAAGGGTGAGCAGTTCTTC
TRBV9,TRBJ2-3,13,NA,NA,CASSVGGGDTQYF,TGTGCCAGCAGCGTGGGGGGCGGAGATACGCAGTATTTT
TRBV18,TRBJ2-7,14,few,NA,CASSPPRASYEQYF,TGTGCCAGCTCACCACCCAGGGCCTCCTACGAGCAGTACTTC
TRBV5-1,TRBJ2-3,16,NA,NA,CASSSHRGLSTDTQYF,TGCGCCAGCAGCTCTCACAGGGGACTTAGCACAGATACGCAGTATTTT
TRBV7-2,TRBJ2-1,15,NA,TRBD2,CASSPLAGGYNEQFF,TGTGCCAGCAGCCCCCTAGCGGGGGGCTACAATGAGCAGTTCTTC
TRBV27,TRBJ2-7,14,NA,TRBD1,CASSLWTGAYEQYF,TGTGCCAGCAGTTTATGGACAGGGGCTTACGAGCAGTACTTC
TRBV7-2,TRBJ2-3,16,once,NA,CASSLRQDATADTQYF,TGTGCCAGCAGCTTAAGGCAGGACGCTACAGCGGATACGCAGTATTTT